This entry lists 17 T cell receptor beta chains sequenced from one sample in a study of molecular identifiers for immune sequencing clone quantification. TCRdb re-derived calls from the PCR reads in MiXCR, one entry per CDR3 protein. This table has some 40,000 distinct CDR3 sequences, approximately 18% appearing once. Material for sequencing was naive CD8+ T cells from blood, with Jurkat cell RNA spiked in. As for subset: FACS-sorted CD8+CD4-CCR7+CD45RA+ naive T cells. The source is a human donor in good health. Some libraries in this study had Jurkat cell RNA spiked in.

A remark on this clonotype: This sequence may be a read error, since a much larger clone differs from it by one base. This chain connects TRBV29-1 to TRBJ2-2, with D perhaps matching TRBD1 (5 bases). The V end was cut by 5 bases, the J end by 6 bases, with 13 bases between. This CDR3 comprises 13 residues. Germline CDR1 and CDR2: SQVTM and ANQGSEA. This CDR3 reads CSVLQADAGELFF. DNA of the CDR3: TGCAGCGTTCTACAGGCCGACGCCGGGGAGCTGTTTTTT.

This clonotype was counted many times. This sequence joins TRBV7-9 and TRBJ1-1, with 7 bases lining up with TRBD1. Trimming cost V 6 bases and J 4 bases; bases outside gene matches: 11. The CDR3 contains 15 residues. The V gene's germline CDR1 is SEHNR and CDR2 FQNEAQ (reference sequence). In DNA form, the CDR3 reads TGTGCCAGCAGAAAACGACAGGGCGGCGGCACTGAAGCTTTCTTT. Its protein product is CASRKRQGGGTEAFF.

The genes are TRBV29-1 and TRBJ2-2, with 7 bases identical to TRBD1. With V trimmed by 7 bases and J by 6 bases, 8 bases remained unmatched. This CDR3 has 13 amino acids. The V gene's germline CDR1 is SQVTM and CDR2 ANQGSEA. The DNA for the CDR3 is TGCAGCGCTGAGGGGGCCCCTCCCGGGGAGCTGTTTTTT. Protein product: CSAEGAPPGELFF.

There are many counts of this clonotype. The chain combines TRBV6-2 or TRBV6-3 with TRBJ1-2; TRBD1 aligns across 12 bases. Germline lookup yields CDR1 MNHEY and CDR2 SVGEGT. J was trimmed by 7 bases and V by 4 bases; bases with no gene match: 7. This CDR3 spans 15 amino acids. The CDR3, as DNA: TGTGCCAGCAGTTCGCCGGGACAGGGGGCTGTTGGCTACACCTTC. Its translation: CASSSPGQGAVGYTF.

This clonotype has at least ten counts. V gene TRBV7-9 combines with J gene TRBJ2-1, with D tentatively TRBD2 (5 bases). Germline CDR1 is SEHNR and CDR2 is FQNEAQ (reference sequence). V was cut by 2 bases and J by 5 bases, with 7 bases left in between. The CDR3 is 13 amino acids. CDR3 DNA: TGTGCCAGCAGCTTATTAGCGAACAATGAGCAGTTCTTC. The encoded protein is CASSLLANNEQFF.

Ten or more counts support this clonotype. This chain connects TRBV9 to TRBJ2-1, with 14 bases that match TRBD2. Germline V gives CDR1 SGDLS, CDR2 YYNGEE. There are 16 residues in the CDR3. V lost 3 bases and J lost 7; bases outside the gene matches: 6. The CDR3 DNA sequence: TGTGCCAGCAGCGACGGGACTAGCGGGAGTTATAATGAGCAGTTCTTC. The encoded protein is CASSDGTSGSYNEQFF.

There are many counts of this clonotype. The chain recombines TRBV7-2 with TRBJ2-2; D possibly corresponds to TRBD1 (6 bases). Germline CDR1 reads SGHTA; CDR2 reads FQGNSA. Between the trimmed V and J ends, which lost 4 bases and 3 bases, there was a span of 18 bases. The CDR3 loop spans 17 amino acids. The chain's CDR3 is CASSSPWGPGDTGELFF. CDR3 nucleotides: TGTGCCAGCAGCTCCCCCTGGGGGCCAGGGGACACCGGGGAGCTGTTTTTT.

This clonotype was counted many times. The gene calls are TRBV19 and TRBJ2-1; no clear D gene. The germline V gene encodes CDR1 LNHDA and CDR2 SQIVND (reference sequence). The V end was cut by 3 bases, the J end by 1 base, with 4 bases between. This CDR3 contains 13 residues. The DNA for the CDR3 is TGTGCCAGTAGTATTGCATCCTACAATGAGCAGTTCTTC. Protein: CASSIASYNEQFF.

This clonotype was counted ten times or more. This rearrangement joins TRBV6-2 or TRBV6-3 to TRBJ1-2, with a tentative D call TRBD1 (5 bases). The CDR3 covers 15 residues. CDR1 and CDR2 from the germline V gene are MNHEY and SVGEGT. Trimming took off 6 bases at V and 2 bases at J, with 16 bases between the two ends. The chain's CDR3 is CASSLQGGANYGYTF. The DNA for the CDR3 is TGTGCCAGCAGCCTCCAGGGCGGGGCGAACTATGGCTACACCTTC.

This clonotype was detected only a few times. This may arise from a read error, as a much more abundant clone is one base away. V usage is TRBV6-1 and J usage is TRBJ1-4, with D unresolved. CDR1 MNHNS and CDR2 SASEGT come from the germline V gene. CDR3 length equals 13 residues. DNA for the CDR3: TGTGTCAGCCTGGACGGGCTAGGTGGAAAACTGTTTTTT. This gives the protein CVSLDGLGGKLFF.

The chain carries TRBV14 and TRBJ2-5; tentatively, D is TRBD2 (5 bases). V lost 1 base and J 5 bases, leaving 14 bases between the germline ends. CDR1 and CDR2 from the germline V gene are SGHDN and FVKESK. The CDR3 length is 15 residues. CDR3: CASSQGVLAPETQYF. The CDR3 coding sequence is TGTGCCAGCAGCCAAGGGGTCCTAGCACCCGAGACCCAGTACTTC.

This clonotype was seen at least ten times. The chain links TRBV2 to TRBJ2-7; 7 nucleotides line up with TRBD2. Germline V gives CDR1 SNHLY, CDR2 FYNNEI. The CDR3 runs 14 residues. Trimming cost V 4 bases and J 2 bases; bases outside gene matches: 5. The CDR3: CASSGLAGAYEQYF. The CDR3 DNA is TGTGCCAGCAGTGGCCTGGCGGGAGCCTACGAGCAGTACTTC.

The chain has TRBV12-3 or TRBV12-4 and TRBJ2-5; D perhaps matches TRBD1 (6 bases). CDR3 length: 17 amino acids. Between the trimmed V and J ends, which lost 4 bases and 5 bases, there was a span of 23 bases. The CDR3 protein is CASSSPPQGLGMETQYF. Written as DNA, the CDR3 is TGTGCCAGCAGTTCCCCCCCCCAGGGGCTGGGTATGGAGACCCAGTACTTC.

This clonotype was observed many times. CDR3 region: CASTRGQETQYF. In DNA form, the CDR3 reads TGTGCCAGCACGAGGGGCCAAGAGACCCAGTACTTC. The V and J genes are TRBV6-2 or TRBV6-3 and TRBJ2-5, with D possibly being TRBD1 or TRBD2 (5 bases each). The CDR3 spans 12 residues. Germline CDR1 is MNHEY and CDR2 is SVGEGT. Between the trimmed V and J ends, which lost 7 bases and 1 base, there was a span of 7 bases.

This clonotype has a count of ten or more. The chain links TRBV12-3 or TRBV12-4 to TRBJ2-5, with a possible D match to TRBD2 (7 bases). The CDR3 is 17 residues long. V was shortened by 3 bases and J by 5 bases, with 22 bases between the two germline ends. The CDR3 protein is CASSFMGGRLETETQYF. The CDR3, as DNA: TGTGCCAGCAGTTTTATGGGGGGGCGACTAGAAACGGAGACCCAGTACTTC.

This clonotype was found many times. This chain links TRBV10-3 with TRBJ2-7; 11 bases match TRBD2. Germline V gene data show CDR1 as ENHRY and CDR2 as SYGVKD. This CDR3 region has 15 residues. V was clipped by 6 bases and J by 2 bases; unmatched bases: 6. The CDR3 loop is CAIRDGTSGTYEQYF. CDR3 DNA sequence: TGTGCCATCAGAGACGGGACTAGCGGCACCTACGAGCAGTACTTC.

This clonotype was detected a few times. The chain uses TRBV2 and TRBJ2-7, with D uncertain. The CDR3 is 12 amino acids. The germline V gene encodes CDR1 SNHLY and CDR2 FYNNEI. V lost 4 bases and J 7 bases, leaving 11 bases between the germline ends. CDR3 in amino acids: CASSAYTGEQYF. DNA for the CDR3: TGTGCCAGCAGTGCTTATACGGGTGAGCAGTACTTC.